The rows below give T cell receptor beta chains drawn from one sample of a study of Graves' ophthalmopathy and Graves' hyperthyroidism. In TCRdb, the multiplex PCR reads were re-called with MiXCR into one record per CDR3 protein. The table has roughly 700,000 distinct CDR3 sequences, 40% seen once; the top ten hold 35% to 55%. The sample was peripheral blood. These receptors all come from an adult man with Graves' ophthalmopathy. Each CDR3 is given without its conserved first and last residue. A row's size may be missing; if present it is once, few, many or a size class.

clone_size: NA; v_call: TRBV29-1; j_call: TRBJ1-1; cdr3_aa: SVRQHRIEAS
clone_size: NA; v_call: TRBV7-9; j_call: TRBJ2-5; cdr3_aa: ASSLGGSGGKETQY
clone_size: few; v_call: TRBV9; j_call: TRBJ2-2; cdr3_aa: ASSVKAGELF
clone_size: NA; v_call: TRBV10-2; j_call: TRBJ1-6; cdr3_aa: ASSEIGGSPLH
clone_size: many; v_call: TRBV5-6; j_call: TRBJ2-7; cdr3_aa: ASSSSGKGAYEQY
clone_size: many; v_call: TRBV9; j_call: TRBJ1-4; cdr3_aa: ASSVSPVTNEKLF
clone_size: NA; v_call: TRBV20-1; j_call: TRBJ2-7; cdr3_aa: SASETSGRIHYEQY
clone_size: once; v_call: TRBV15; j_call: TRBJ1-2; cdr3_aa: ATSRGQGAVPVYGYT
clone_size: NA; v_call: TRBV25-1; j_call: TRBJ1-2; cdr3_aa: ASSARRPDGYT
clone_size: many; v_call: TRBV7-2; j_call: TRBJ1-6; cdr3_aa: ASSLQGSYNSPLH
clone_size: NA; v_call: TRBV6-1; j_call: TRBJ2-7; cdr3_aa: ASMYRASGKYEQY
clone_size: NA; v_call: TRBV7-3; j_call: TRBJ2-3; cdr3_aa: ASSSGLVADTQY
clone_size: few; v_call: TRBV2; j_call: TRBJ1-6; cdr3_aa: ASSLRGGWGSPLH
clone_size: NA; v_call: TRBV25-1; j_call: TRBJ2-2; cdr3_aa: ASSPAGQGNTGELF
clone_size: NA; v_call: TRBV20-1; j_call: TRBJ2-5; cdr3_aa: SIAGQQETQY
clone_size: NA; v_call: TRBV5-1; j_call: TRBJ2-5; cdr3_aa: ASSFPQGTQETQY
clone_size: many; v_call: TRBV15; j_call: TRBJ1-4; cdr3_aa: ATSRGTGLNEKLF
clone_size: NA; v_call: TRBV25-1; j_call: TRBJ2-5; cdr3_aa: ASSSTGAWETQY
clone_size: once; v_call: TRBV10-1; j_call: TRBJ2-7; cdr3_aa: ASSRRAGLPDYEQY
clone_size: NA; v_call: TRBV25-1; j_call: TRBJ1-2; cdr3_aa: ASSLGAGQAYFGYT
clone_size: many; v_call: TRBV5-4; j_call: TRBJ2-5; cdr3_aa: ASSLGVRETQY
clone_size: NA; v_call: TRBV12-3/TRBV12-4; j_call: TRBJ1-1; cdr3_aa: ATARVMNTEAF
clone_size: many; v_call: TRBV19; j_call: TRBJ1-5; cdr3_aa: ASRERGNQPQH
clone_size: NA; v_call: TRBV12-3/TRBV12-4; j_call: TRBJ2-5; cdr3_aa: ASSLEATAETQY
clone_size: many; v_call: TRBV29-1; j_call: TRBJ2-5; cdr3_aa: SVEPRGRRETQY
clone_size: few; v_call: TRBV7-9; j_call: TRBJ1-2; cdr3_aa: ASSYGLGDYGYT
clone_size: many; v_call: TRBV7-9; j_call: TRBJ1-1; cdr3_aa: ASSTQLNTEAF
clone_size: many; v_call: TRBV2; j_call: TRBJ2-7; cdr3_aa: ASRRTSGLSEQY
clone_size: NA; v_call: TRBV7-9; j_call: TRBJ1-4; cdr3_aa: ASSSGQGATNEKLF